The rows below give T cell receptor beta chains drawn from one sample of a study of cytomegalovirus exposure and HLA in healthy donors. Some clones are missing from TCRdb's copy, which holds only in-frame ones; the method was immunoSEQ multiplex PCR. The repertoire holds about 220,000 clones, with about 90% as singletons. The sequencing input was PBMCs. These receptors originate from a young woman in good health and CMV-seronegative. Both conserved end residues are part of each CDR3. D genes are given only for firm matches. Size is stated for part of the rows, as once, few or many counts, or as a class when the clone is expanded.

>TRBV11-2|NA|NA|TRBJ1-1
CASTGVFTEAFF
TGTGCCAGCACAGGGGTATTCACTGAAGCTTTCTTT
>TRBV6-1|NA|NA|TRBJ2-2
CASTPAGVRELFF
TGTGCCAGCACCCCAGCGGGCGTTAGGGAGCTGTTTTTT
>TRBV28|NA|few|TRBJ1-3
CASRAGVNTIYF
TGTGCCAGCAGGGCGGGGGTAAACACCATATATTTT
>TRBV11-2|NA|NA|TRBJ1-3
CASSRDNSGNTIYF
TGTGCCAGCAGCCGGGACAACTCTGGAAACACCATATATTTT
>TRBV27|NA|NA|TRBJ1-2
CASSLSGTIYGYTF
TGTGCCAGCAGTTTATCCGGGACAATCTATGGCTACACCTTC
>TRBV12-5|NA|once|TRBJ2-5
CASGLAPARGWEETQYF
TGTGCTAGTGGTTTGGCCCCCGCGCGGGGATGGGAAGAGACCCAGTACTTC
>TRBV5-1|TRBD2|NA|TRBJ2-7
CASSLRRAGDILEQYF
TGCGCCAGCAGCTTGCGTCGGGCGGGAGACATTTTAGAGCAGTACTTC
>TRBV4-1|TRBD2|once|TRBJ2-3
CASSQDALAGVADTQYF
TGCGCCAGCAGCCAAGATGCCCTAGCGGGAGTTGCCGATACGCAGTATTTT
>TRBV19|TRBD1|once|TRBJ2-7
CASSRTGAAYEQYF
TGTGCCAGTAGTCGGACAGGGGCCGCGTACGAGCAGTACTTC
>TRBV10-3|TRBD1|NA|TRBJ1-5
CAISPWGQNQPQHF
TGTGCCATCAGCCCTTGGGGACAGAATCAGCCCCAGCATTTT
>TRBV19|NA|NA|TRBJ2-6
CASSIGRGSGANVLTF
TGTGCCAGTAGTATAGGGAGGGGCTCTGGGGCCAACGTCCTGACTTTC
>TRBV19|NA|NA|TRBJ2-7
CASSRRGTGSYEQYF
TGTGCCAGTAGTAGAAGGGGGACCGGTTCCTACGAGCAGTACTTC
>TRBV5-1|NA|NA|TRBJ2-2
CASSLGQGNTGELFF
TGCGCCAGCAGCTTGGGGCAGGGGAACACCGGGGAGCTGTTTTTT
>TRBV7-6|TRBD2|NA|TRBJ2-1
CASSPNPLLAGDNEQFF
TGTGCCAGCAGCCCCAACCCCCTACTAGCGGGCGACAATGAGCAGTTCTTC
>TRBV6-1|TRBD1|NA|TRBJ1-2
CASSEGQGLNYGYTF
TGTGCCAGCAGTGAGGGACAGGGGTTGAACTATGGCTACACCTTC
>TRBV5-1|NA|NA|TRBJ2-1
CASSRDTGEQFF
TGCGCCAGCAGTCGAGATACAGGTGAGCAGTTCTTC